Reported below is one T cell receptor (beta chain). The source of the sample is a study of blood T cell repertoires in COVID-19. Turning to the study itself: Sites in the United States, Italy and Spain provided acute and convalescent COVID-19 samples. Sample material is recorded as cDNA or gDNA derived from T cells, B-cell-depleted T cells, or PBMCs.

The CDR3 contains 17 residues. V lost 2 bases to trimming and J lost 4 bases; unmatched junction nucleotides: 9. Germline CDR1 MNHEY, CDR2 SVGEGT. Authors' processing steps: By means of reference gene primer amplification, nucleated cell counts were estimated. Some clones are missing from TCRdb's copy, which holds only in-frame ones; the method was immunoSEQ multiplex PCR. The DNA gave D and trimming, while V, J and clone size come from that table. This sample has more than 100,000 clones, with around nine tenths found just once. The sequence came from a man aged 45-60 years in a cohort sampled during active COVID-19. The chain links TRBV6-2 or TRBV6-3 to TRBJ2-3; 10 bases are shared with TRBD2. Specimen: peripheral blood. As DNA, the CDR3 is TGTGCCAGCAGTTACGCTACTAGCGGGGCCACCCCAGATACGCAGTATTTT. Its protein product is CASSYATSGATPDTQYF.